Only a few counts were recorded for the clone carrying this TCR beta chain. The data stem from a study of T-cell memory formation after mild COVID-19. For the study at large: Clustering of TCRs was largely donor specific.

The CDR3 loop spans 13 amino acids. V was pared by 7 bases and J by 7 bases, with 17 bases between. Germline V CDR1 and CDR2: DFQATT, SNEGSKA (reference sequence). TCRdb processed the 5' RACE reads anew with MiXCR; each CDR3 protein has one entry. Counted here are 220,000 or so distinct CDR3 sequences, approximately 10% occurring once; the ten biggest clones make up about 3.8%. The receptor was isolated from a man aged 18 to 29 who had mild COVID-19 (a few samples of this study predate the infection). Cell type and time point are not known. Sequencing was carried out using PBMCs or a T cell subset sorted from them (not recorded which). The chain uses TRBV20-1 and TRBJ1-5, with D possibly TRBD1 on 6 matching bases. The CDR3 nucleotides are TGCAGTGGTTCCCCTCAGGGGAGGCAGCCCCAGCATTTT. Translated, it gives CSGSPQGRQPQHF.